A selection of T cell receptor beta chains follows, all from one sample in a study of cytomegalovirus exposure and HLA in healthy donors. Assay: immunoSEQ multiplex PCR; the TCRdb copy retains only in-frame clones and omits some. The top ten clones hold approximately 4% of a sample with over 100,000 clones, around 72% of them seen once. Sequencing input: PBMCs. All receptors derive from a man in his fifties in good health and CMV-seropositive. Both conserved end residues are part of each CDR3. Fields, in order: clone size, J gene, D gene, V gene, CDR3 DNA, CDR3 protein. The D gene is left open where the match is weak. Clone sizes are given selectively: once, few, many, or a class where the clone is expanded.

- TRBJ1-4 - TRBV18 TGTGCCAGCTCATCAGACAGGAATGAAAAACTGTTTTTT CASSSDRNEKLFF
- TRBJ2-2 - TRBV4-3 TGCGCCAGCAGCCAAGGGGCGTATGGAGGGAGCACCGGGGAGCTGTTTTTT CASSQGAYGGSTGELFF
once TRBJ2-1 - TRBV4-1 TGCGCCAGCAGCCAAGATGTGGGAAGCGGACAGACCGAGCAGTTCTTC CASSQDVGSGQTEQFF
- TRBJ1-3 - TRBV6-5 TGTGCCAGCAGAGGAGGAAGAAACACCATATATTTT CASRGGRNTIYF
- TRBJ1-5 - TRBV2 TGTGCCAGCAGTGAAATGCAGGGAAATCAGCCCCAGCATTTT CASSEMQGNQPQHF
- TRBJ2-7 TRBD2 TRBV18 TGTGCCAGCTCACGCCTAGCGGGAGACGAGCAGTACTTC CASSRLAGDEQYF
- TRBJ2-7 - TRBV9 TGTGCCAGCAGCCTGACAGACAGGCCTTCTTCCTACGAGCAGTACTTC CASSLTDRPSSYEQYF
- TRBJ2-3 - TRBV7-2 TGTGCCAGCAGCTTGGGGAAGGGGGATACGCAGTATTTT CASSLGKGDTQYF
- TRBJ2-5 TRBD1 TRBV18 TGTGCCAGCTCATCCGGGACAGCCAAAGAGACCCAGTACTTC CASSSGTAKETQYF
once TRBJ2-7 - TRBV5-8 TGTGCCAGCAGCTTGGAGCTTCGCCCTTGGCAGTACTTC CASSLELRPWQYF
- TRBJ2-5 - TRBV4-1 TGCGCCAGCAGCCAAGAGGGCGGGTTCCAAGAGACCCAGTACTTC CASSQEGGFQETQYF
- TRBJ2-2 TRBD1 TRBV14 TGTGCCAGCAGCCAAGAGATTCTCGGACAGGGAGGCGGGGAGCTGTTTTTT CASSQEILGQGGGELFF
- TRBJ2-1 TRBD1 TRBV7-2 TGTGCCAGCAGCTTAGGACAGGGGGGCCGATACAATGAGCAGTTCTTC CASSLGQGGRYNEQFF
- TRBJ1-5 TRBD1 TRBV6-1 TGTGCCAGCAGTCTCGGACAGGATGAGTCCCAGCATTTT CASSLGQDESQHF
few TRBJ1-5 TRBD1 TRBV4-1 TGCGCCAGCAGCCGGGACAGGGTGGCTCAGCCCCAGCATTTT CASSRDRVAQPQHF
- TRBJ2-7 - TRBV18 TGTGCCAGCTCACCACAGACAGGCTCCTACGAGCAGTACTTC CASSPQTGSYEQYF
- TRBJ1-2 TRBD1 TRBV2 TGTGCCAGCAGTAGACAGGGAATTCGTGGCTACACCTTC CASSRQGIRGYTF
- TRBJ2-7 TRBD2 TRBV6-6 TGTGCCAGCAGCTTCGGACGAGGCGGGAGCTCCTACGAGCAGTACTTC CASSFGRGGSSYEQYF
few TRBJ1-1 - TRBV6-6 TGTGCCAGCAGTTCCCAGGGTGAAGCTTTCTTT CASSSQGEAFF
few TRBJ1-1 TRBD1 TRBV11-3 TGTGCCAGCAGCTGGAACAGGGGCACTGAAGCTTTCTTT CASSWNRGTEAFF
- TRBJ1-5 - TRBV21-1 TGTGCCAGCAGCAAAGAGGGAGGGAGCAATCAGCCCCAGCATTTT CASSKEGGSNQPQHF
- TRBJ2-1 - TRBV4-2 TGTGCCAGCAGCCAGACAGATTCCTACAATGAGCAGTTCTTC CASSQTDSYNEQFF
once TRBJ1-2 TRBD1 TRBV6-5 TGTGCCAGCAGGACCTCGACAGGGGGATTCTATGGCTACACCTTC CASRTSTGGFYGYTF
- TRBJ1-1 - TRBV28 TGTGCCAGCAGTTCCCCGGGGGGGATGAACACTGAAGCTTTCTTT CASSSPGGMNTEAFF
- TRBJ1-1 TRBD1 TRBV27 TGTGCCAGCAGTTCCCCGGACAGGGGGCCTGGTACTGAAGCTTTCTTT CASSSPDRGPGTEAFF
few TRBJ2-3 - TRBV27 TGTGCCATCCATAGCGGTTCTAGCACAGATACGCAGTATTTT CAIHSGSSTDTQYF
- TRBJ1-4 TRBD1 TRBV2 TGTGCCAGCAGTCGGGACAGGGGTCAAAATGAAAAACTGTTTTTT CASSRDRGQNEKLFF
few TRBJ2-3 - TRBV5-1 TGCGCCAGCAGCTTGTTGGGCGGGATAGATACGCAGTATTTT CASSLLGGIDTQYF